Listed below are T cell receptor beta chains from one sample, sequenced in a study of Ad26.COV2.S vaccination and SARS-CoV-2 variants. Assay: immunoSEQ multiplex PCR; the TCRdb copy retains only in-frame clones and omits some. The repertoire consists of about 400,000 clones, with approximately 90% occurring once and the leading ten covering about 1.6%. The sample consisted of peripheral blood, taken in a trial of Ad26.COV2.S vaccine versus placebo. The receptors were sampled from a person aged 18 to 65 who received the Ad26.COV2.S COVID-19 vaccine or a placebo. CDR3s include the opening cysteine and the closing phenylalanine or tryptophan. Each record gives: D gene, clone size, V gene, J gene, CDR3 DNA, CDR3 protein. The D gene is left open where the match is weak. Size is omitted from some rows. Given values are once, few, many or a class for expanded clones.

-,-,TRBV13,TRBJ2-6,TGTGCCAGCAGCTTAGGGGGCTGGGCCAACGTCCTGACTTTC,CASSLGGWANVLTF
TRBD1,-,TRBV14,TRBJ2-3,TGTGCCAGCAGCTCCAGGGGGCCCAGCACAGATACGCAGTATTTT,CASSSRGPSTDTQYF
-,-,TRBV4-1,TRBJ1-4,TGCGCCAGCAGCCAAGGAGGAGGGGGATTAGATGAAAAACTGTTTTTT,CASSQGGGGLDEKLFF
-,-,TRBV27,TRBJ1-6,TGTGCCAGCAGTCCCCAATGGGTGAAGGAATTATATAATTCACCCCTCCACTTT,CASSPQWVKELYNSPLHF
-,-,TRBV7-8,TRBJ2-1,TGTGCCAGCAGCATAGGTTGGGTCTCGGGGGCGAGCTCCTACAATGAGCAGTTCTTC,CASSIGWVSGASSYNEQFF
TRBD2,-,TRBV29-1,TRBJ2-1,TGCAGCGACGGGACTAGCGGCGACAATGAGCAGTTCTTC,CSDGTSGDNEQFF
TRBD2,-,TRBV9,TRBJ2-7,TGTGCCAGCAGCGTAGGTGCGGGGGGTAAGGGGTCCTACGAGCAGTACTTC,CASSVGAGGKGSYEQYF
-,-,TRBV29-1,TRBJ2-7,TGCAGCGTTCGGAGGGGTAGTGAGCAGTACTTC,CSVRRGSEQYF
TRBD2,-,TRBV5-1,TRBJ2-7,TGCGCCAGCAGCTTGGGACTAGCGGCCTCCTACGAGCAGTACTTC,CASSLGLAASYEQYF
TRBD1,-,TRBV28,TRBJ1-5,TGTGCCAGCATCGACAGGGGAGATGGTCAGCCCCAGCATTTT,CASIDRGDGQPQHF
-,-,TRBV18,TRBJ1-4,TGTGCCAGCTCGACCAGAGGGTTGTCTAATGAAAAACTGTTTTTT,CASSTRGLSNEKLFF
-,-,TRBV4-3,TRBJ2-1,TGCGCCAGCAGCCAAGAAAAAAGCCTTTACAATGAGCAGTTCTTC,CASSQEKSLYNEQFF
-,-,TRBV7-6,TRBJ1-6,TGTGCCAGCAGCTTAGGATCCAGGGGAGGTAATTCACCCCTCCACTTT,CASSLGSRGGNSPLHF
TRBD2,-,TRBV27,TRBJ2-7,TGTGCCAGCAGTCTACTAGCGGGGGTGGGTGGCAATTACGAGCAGTACTTC,CASSLLAGVGGNYEQYF
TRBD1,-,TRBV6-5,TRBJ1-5,TGTGCCAGCAGGAGAGACAAGGGGGCCAATCAGCCCCAGCATTTT,CASRRDKGANQPQHF
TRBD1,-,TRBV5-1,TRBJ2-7,TGCGCCAGCAGCTTGGGACAGGGTCCCGACGAGCAGTACTTC,CASSLGQGPDEQYF
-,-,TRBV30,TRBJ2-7,TGTGCCTGGAGTAGCCCCTACGAGCAGTACTTC,CAWSSPYEQYF
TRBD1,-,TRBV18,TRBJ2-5,TGTGCCAGCTCACCCTTAACAAGCCCCGGGACAGGGGCATCCCAAGAGACCCAGTACTTC,CASSPLTSPGTGASQETQYF
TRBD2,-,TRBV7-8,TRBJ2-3,TGTGCCAGCAGACACGAGCTAGCGGGGGGGAGCACAGATACGCAGTATTTT,CASRHELAGGSTDTQYF
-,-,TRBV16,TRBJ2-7,TGTGCCAGCAGCCAATCGATACAGTCCTACGAGCAGTACTTC,CASSQSIQSYEQYF
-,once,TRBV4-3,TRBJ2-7,TGCGCCAGCAGTATGACCTGGGGGTTCTCCGAGCAGTACTTC,CASSMTWGFSEQYF
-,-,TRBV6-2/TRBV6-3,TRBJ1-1,TGTGCCAGCAGTTACTTCCGAGGGGGGGCGGTGAACACTGAAGCTTTCTTT,CASSYFRGGAVNTEAFF
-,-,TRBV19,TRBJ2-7,TGTGCCAGTAGCCCACGGGCCCAGGTGCAAAACGAGCAGTACTTC,CASSPRAQVQNEQYF
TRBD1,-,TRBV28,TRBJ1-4,TGTGCCAGCAGTTTTACCGGGACAGGAGAACTGTTTTTT,CASSFTGTGELFF
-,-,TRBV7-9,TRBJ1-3,TGTGCCAGCAGCTCCACCACCGGGAGCTCTGGAAACACCATATATTTT,CASSSTTGSSGNTIYF
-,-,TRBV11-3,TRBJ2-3,TGTGCCAGCAGCAACACAGGGTTTACAGATACGCAGTATTTT,CASSNTGFTDTQYF
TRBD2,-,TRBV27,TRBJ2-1,TGTGCCAGCAGTGCGACTAGCGGGGGATACAATGAGCAGTTCTTC,CASSATSGGYNEQFF
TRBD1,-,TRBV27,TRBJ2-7,TGTGCCAGCAGTTTAGTACAGGGGCTGGGCGAGCAGTACTTC,CASSLVQGLGEQYF
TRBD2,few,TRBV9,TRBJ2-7,TGTGCCAGCAGCCCGATCCCATCACTAGCGGGGGGCTACGAGCAGTACTTC,CASSPIPSLAGGYEQYF
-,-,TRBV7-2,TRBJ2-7,TGTGCCAGCAGCTTAGTCCACAAGGCGGGGCTCGAGCAGTACTTC,CASSLVHKAGLEQYF
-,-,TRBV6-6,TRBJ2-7,TGTGCCAGCGGCAGGGGAAGGGCCGTAGAATCCTACGAGCAGTACTTC,CASGRGRAVESYEQYF
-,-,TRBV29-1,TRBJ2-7,TGCAGCGTTGAAGTGGGCAGCACCTACGAGCAGTACTTC,CSVEVGSTYEQYF
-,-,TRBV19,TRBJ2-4,TGTGCCAGTAGTATATCCCGGACAGAGAGAAACATTCAGTACTTC,CASSISRTERNIQYF
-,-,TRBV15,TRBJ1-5,TGTGCCACCAGCAGAGGGGGGGCGGGTCAGCCCCAGCATTTT,CATSRGGAGQPQHF
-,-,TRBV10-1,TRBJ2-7,TGCGCCAGCAGTGAGTCGACAGCCCCCGCCTACGAGCAGTACTTC,CASSESTAPAYEQYF
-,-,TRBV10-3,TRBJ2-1,TGTGCCATCACCGCCCTAGGGGGCTCCTACAATGAGCAGTTCTTC,CAITALGGSYNEQFF
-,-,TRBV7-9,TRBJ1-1,TGTGCCAGCAGCTTAAGGGGCGAAGGTAGGAACACTGAAGCTTTCTTT,CASSLRGEGRNTEAFF